These 22 T cell receptor beta chains were sequenced from one sample in a study of cytomegalovirus exposure and HLA in healthy donors. The PCR employed 60 Vbeta primers together with 13 Jbeta primers. The method was immunoSEQ multiplex PCR; TCRdb's version includes in-frame clones alone and lacks a portion of them. Recorded for this sample: 150,000 to 200,000 clones. The specimen sequenced was PBMCs. All receptors derive from a man aged 25-45 years in good health and CMV-seronegative.

The V and J genes are TRBV15 and TRBJ1-5; D call uncertain. Germline CDR1 is LNHNV and CDR2 is YYDKDF (reference sequence). This CDR3 spans 16 amino acids. Trimming cost V 0 bases and J 3 bases, with 12 bases left between them. The CDR3 nucleotides read TGTGCCACCAGCAGAGATAATTGGCAGATCAATCAGCCCCAGCATTTT. This codes for CATSRDNWQINQPQHF.

This chain uses TRBV6-5 with TRBJ2-1; perhaps TRBD1 as D (6 bases). V shed 6 bases and J shed 6 bases, with 12 bases lying between them. This CDR3 is built from 13 residues. Germline V CDR1 and CDR2: MNHEY, SVGAGI. CDR3: CASRSYRVNEQFF. CDR3 nucleotides: TGTGCCAGCAGGTCATACAGGGTCAATGAGCAGTTCTTC.

The chain links TRBV4-2 to TRBJ2-7; TRBD1 agrees at 7 bases. Germline V lookup: CDR1 LGHNA, CDR2 YNFKEQ. The CDR3 is made up of 17 amino acids. With V trimmed by 1 base and J by 7 bases, 16 bases remained unmatched. For the CDR3, the DNA is TGTGCCAGCAGCCAAGGGACGACAGGGCCCGTTTCGAAGGAGCAGTACTTC. This codes for CASSQGTTGPVSKEQYF.

The gene calls are TRBV5-1 and TRBJ2-5; perhaps TRBD2 as D (5 bases). Trimming cost V 4 bases and J 0 bases, with 10 bases left between them. Germline V gene sequence: CDR1 SGHRS, CDR2 YFSETQ. This CDR3 region has 14 residues. Here the CDR3 reads CASSQLEYQETQYF. The CDR3 DNA is TGCGCCAGCAGCCAACTAGAGTACCAAGAGACCCAGTACTTC.

The chain links TRBV5-1 to TRBJ2-7; TRBD1 matches at 8 bases. The J segment lost 3 bases and the V segment lost 4 bases, leaving 9 bases of the junction unmatched. Germline assignment: CDR1 SGHRS and CDR2 YFSETQ. CDR3 size: 15 residues. The DNA for the CDR3 is TGCGCCAGCAGCCCGACGGGACAGGTAAGCTACGAGCAGTACTTC. This sequence encodes CASSPTGQVSYEQYF.

The V and J genes are TRBV2 and TRBJ2-3; 12 positions match TRBD2. CDR3 size: 17 residues. Germline CDR1 reads SNHLY; CDR2 reads FYNNEI. V shed 1 base and J 1 base; nucleotides not matched to a gene: 3. The CDR3 bases are TGTGCCAGCAGTGAAGGACTAGCGGGAGTCGGCACAGATACGCAGTATTTT. Protein product: CASSEGLAGVGTDTQYF.

V is TRBV5-1 and J is TRBJ1-1, with 9 bases lining up with TRBD1. Looked up from germline, CDR1 is SGHRS and CDR2 is YFSETQ. This CDR3 spans 17 amino acids. Trimming removed 4 bases from V and 1 base from J; junction bases left unmatched: 11. For the CDR3, the DNA is TGCGCCAGCAGCCCCGGGACAGGGAGGTTTACGAACACTGAAGCTTTCTTT. Amino acid sequence: CASSPGTGRFTNTEAFF.

The chain couples TRBV19 to TRBJ1-2; 9 bases align to TRBD1. Germline trimming cut 7 bases from V and 8 bases from J; bases unmatched to any gene: 5. Germline V gene data show CDR1 as LNHDA and CDR2 as SQIVND (reference sequence). The CDR3 consists of 12 residues. The CDR3 DNA reads TGTGCCAGTAAGGACAGGGGCGGAGGCTACACCTTC. Amino acid sequence: CASKDRGGGYTF.

V is TRBV29-1 and J is TRBJ2-7, with a weak D call TRBD1 (6 bases). The CDR3 is 13 amino acids. CDR1 SQVTM and CDR2 ANQGSEA come from the germline V gene. Trimming removed 6 bases at V and 2 bases at J, with 14 bases between. The CDR3 region is CSVDSEMPYEQYF. The CDR3 DNA reads TGCAGCGTGGACAGCGAGATGCCCTACGAGCAGTACTTC.

V usage is TRBV25-1 and J usage is TRBJ1-1, with TRBD1 matching over 7 bases. Trimming took 4 bases from V and 0 from J; bases not matched to a gene: 8. There are 16 residues in the CDR3. Germline V gene sequence: CDR1 MGHDK, CDR2 SYGVNS. CDR3 bases: TGTGCCAGCAGTGCTGCCTGGGACAGTTTGAACACTGAAGCTTTCTTT. Its protein is CASSAAWDSLNTEAFF.

CDR3 in DNA: TGTGCCAGCAGACCCGACAGGGGCTCCTCCTACGAGCAGTACTTC. Translation: CASRPDRGSSYEQYF. The chain carries TRBV6-5 and TRBJ2-7, with TRBD1 identical over 8 bases. This CDR3 spans 15 amino acids. Germline CDR1 is MNHEY and CDR2 is SVGAGI. Unmatched junction bases numbered 7, after V lost 6 bases and J lost 0 bases.

This sequence joins TRBV29-1 and TRBJ2-1; 10 nucleotides match TRBD1. This CDR3 comprises 13 residues. Trimming removed 4 bases from V and 4 bases from J; junction bases left unmatched: 1. CDR1 and CDR2 from the germline V gene are SQVTM and ANQGSEA. The CDR3 coding sequence is TGCAGCGTTGGACAGGGGGCTTACAATGAGCAGTTCTTC. The encoded protein is CSVGQGAYNEQFF.

V gene TRBV6-6 combines with J gene TRBJ2-1; 11 bases align to TRBD2. Trimming at V came to 6 bases and at J to 5 bases, leaving 0 bases not matched to a gene. Germline V gene lookup returns CDR1 MNHNY and CDR2 SVGAGI (reference sequence). The CDR3 length is 13 residues. In DNA form, the CDR3 reads TGTGCCAGCAGGGGACTAGCGGACAATGAGCAGTTCTTC. Translation gives CASRGLADNEQFF.

The gene calls are TRBV5-1 and TRBJ2-2, with a tentative D call TRBD1 (6 bases). V was pared by 4 bases and J by 4 bases, with 14 bases between. The length of the CDR3 is 15 residues. CDR1 is SGHRS, CDR2 YFSETQ, per germline. CDR3 residues: CASSRVTGVTGELFF. DNA for the CDR3: TGCGCCAGCAGCCGGGTGACAGGCGTCACCGGGGAGCTGTTTTTT.

This sequence joins TRBV6-6 and TRBJ2-5; the match to TRBD2 covers 11 bases. This CDR3 is built from 16 residues. Germline CDR1 is MNHNY and CDR2 is SVGAGI (reference sequence). V shed 4 bases, J shed 2 bases, and the junction held 6 bases outside the gene matches. The CDR3 protein is CASSLVAGGRQETQYF. The CDR3 region has the DNA TGTGCCAGCAGTTTGGTAGCGGGAGGGCGGCAAGAGACCCAGTACTTC.

Of note for this clone: A junction end diverges from the germline sequence, so it may reflect a read error. The J gene is TRBJ2-4, the V gene TRBV6-6; maybe TRBD1 (6 bases). Germline assignment: CDR1 MNHNY and CDR2 SVGAGI (reference sequence). CDR3 size: 12 residues. CDR3 in DNA: TGTGCCAGCAACCCAGGACAGTCCCAGTTTTGCTTC. Translated, it gives CASNPGQSQFCF.

V usage is TRBV27 and J usage is TRBJ2-1; maybe TRBD1 (6 bases). This CDR3 comprises 13 residues. V lost 5 bases and J 3 bases, leaving 8 bases between the germline ends. Per germline, CDR1 MNHEY and CDR2 SMNVEV (reference sequence). The CDR3 reads CASSGQLYNEQFF. The CDR3 coding sequence is TGTGCCAGCAGTGGACAGCTCTACAATGAGCAGTTCTTC.

V usage is TRBV19 and J usage is TRBJ1-3; D remains unclear. This CDR3 has 12 amino acids. Per the germline V gene, CDR1 is LNHDA and CDR2 is SQIVND (reference sequence). V lost 5 bases to trimming and J lost 5 bases, with 7 bases between them. CDR3 DNA sequence: TGTGCCAGTAGTCCCTATAGAAACACCATATATTTT. Its protein is CASSPYRNTIYF.

The chain uses TRBV5-1 and TRBJ2-7; 7 nucleotides align to TRBD1. The CDR3 loop spans 15 amino acids. J gave up 1 base and V 0 bases, and 4 bases lay outside the gene matches. Per germline, CDR1 SGHRS and CDR2 YFSETQ. This chain's CDR3 is CASSLGLDRSYEQYF. CDR3 bases: TGCGCCAGCAGCTTGGGTTTGGACAGGTCCTACGAGCAGTACTTC. Filled out from reference TRBV5-1 and TRBJ2-7, the complete variable domain reads KAGVTQTPRYLIKTRGQQVTLSCSPISGHRSVSWYQQTPGQGLQFLFEYFSETQRNKGNFPGRFSGRQFSNSRSEMNVSTLELGDSALYLCASSLGLDRSYEQYFGPGTRLTVT.

Here the CDR3 reads CASSVAGGANEQFF. CDR3 in DNA: TGTGCCAGCAGCGTAGCGGGAGGGGCTAATGAGCAGTTCTTC. The genes are TRBV9 and TRBJ2-1, with TRBD2 matching over 8 bases. Trimming removed 0 bases from V and 7 bases from J; junction bases left unmatched: 3. Germline lookup yields CDR1 SGDLS and CDR2 YYNGEE. This CDR3 contains 14 residues.

The J gene is TRBJ1-1, the V gene TRBV7-3; D call uncertain. The length of the CDR3 is 13 residues. From germline, CDR1 is SGHTA and CDR2 FQGTGA. Deletions cut 2 bases from V and 5 bases from J, with 9 bases between. The CDR3 loop reads CASSLLGDTEAFF. CDR3 DNA sequence: TGTGCCAGCAGCTTACTCGGGGATACTGAAGCTTTCTTT.

This rearrangement joins TRBV30 to TRBJ2-7; 9 nucleotides agree with TRBD1. Germline trimming cut 3 bases from V and 6 bases from J; bases unmatched to any gene: 6. Germline CDR1 reads GTSNPN; CDR2 reads SVGIG (reference sequence). The CDR3 has 13 residues. CDR3 DNA sequence: TGTGCCTGGAGCAGGGGACAGGGCCTCGAGCAGTACTTC. This translates into CAWSRGQGLEQYF.